The rows below give T cell receptor beta chains drawn from one sample of a study. TCRdb recomputed calls from the RT-PCR reads with MiXCR, one row per CDR3 protein. The data contain about 680,000 distinct CDR3 sequences, 14% of them singletons. Sequenced material: memory CD4+ T cells from blood. These receptors came from a female donor in good health, serving as a healthy control. Each CDR3 is given with its conserved first and last residue. Fields, in order: V gene, J gene, CDR3 protein.

V: TRBV7-2
J: TRBJ2-2
CDR3: CASSYRDYGNTGELFF

V: TRBV7-9
J: TRBJ2-2
CDR3: CASSPEGLRAGATGELFF

V: TRBV5-6
J: TRBJ1-3
CDR3: CASARNGNTIYF

V: TRBV12-5
J: TRBJ2-3
CDR3: CATSSGGPTDTQYF

V: TRBV19
J: TRBJ2-1
CDR3: CASRARDRGIKQFF

V: TRBV10-3
J: TRBJ1-2
CDR3: CAISDTQGFSYTF

V: TRBV29-1
J: TRBJ2-2
CDR3: CSAGRDGGELFF

V: TRBV13
J: TRBJ2-7
CDR3: CASRKGGVGEQYF

V: TRBV5-1
J: TRBJ1-1
CDR3: CASAPGENTEAFF

V: TRBV6-5
J: TRBJ1-1
CDR3: CASSYSNRRVLNTEAFF